A selection of T cell receptor beta chains follows, all from one sample in a study of beta chain features in type 1 diabetes. The repertoire was sequenced with immunoSEQ multiplex PCR; TCRdb's copy has only in-frame clones and lacks some. The sample has roughly 150,000 clones; 6.5% to 10% are singletons. Sequenced material: central memory CD4+ T cells from blood. Every receptor here comes from a young woman with type 1 diabetes. Both conserved end residues are part of each CDR3. A D gene is named only where the DNA matches it firmly. Part of the rows lack a size; the others show once, few, many or a class for expanded clones.

j_gene,v_gene,abundance,d_gene,CDR3aa,CDR3nt
TRBJ2-5,TRBV9,few,TRBD2,CASSLMGLAAQETQYF,TGTGCCAGCAGTCTAATGGGACTAGCGGCACAAGAGACCCAGTACTTC
TRBJ1-1,TRBV6-6,-,TRBD1,CASSGRGQGFTEAFF,TGTGCCAGCAGTGGCCGGGGACAGGGGTTCACTGAAGCTTTCTTT
TRBJ2-5,TRBV11-3,-,-,CASSGGIQETQYF,TGTGCCAGCTCAGGGGGGATCCAAGAGACCCAGTACTTC
TRBJ2-7,TRBV4-2,-,-,CASSHVGKVGTYEQYF,TGTGCCAGCAGCCACGTGGGGAAGGTCGGGACTTACGAGCAGTACTTC
TRBJ2-7,TRBV5-1,-,-,CARSESGQYAYEQYF,TGCGCCAGATCGGAAAGCGGACAGTATGCTTACGAGCAGTACTTC
TRBJ1-1,TRBV11-2,few,-,CASSLMLTVEEAFF,TGTGCCAGCAGCTTAATGCTGACAGTCGAGGAAGCTTTCTTT
TRBJ1-4,TRBV9,-,-,CASSVEVGATNEKLFF,TGTGCCAGCAGCGTAGAGGTCGGGGCAACTAATGAAAAACTGTTTTTT
TRBJ2-7,TRBV7-2,-,TRBD1,CASSLGGQSYEQYF,TGTGCCAGCAGCTTAGGGGGACAGTCGTACGAGCAGTACTTC
TRBJ1-5,TRBV19,few,TRBD1,CASNWDSFNQPQHF,TGTGCCAGTAATTGGGACAGCTTCAATCAGCCCCAGCATTTT
TRBJ2-1,TRBV4-3,many,TRBD2,CASSQGGLAGGDEQFF,TGCGCCAGCAGCCAAGGGGGACTAGCGGGAGGGGATGAGCAGTTCTTC
TRBJ1-6,TRBV7-2,-,-,CASSYMRGNSPLHF,TGTGCCAGCAGCTACATGAGGGGGAATTCACCCCTCCACTTT
TRBJ2-2,TRBV7-2,few,TRBD2,CASSRGGYSGELFF,TGTGCCAGCAGCCGGGGGGGCTATTCCGGGGAGCTGTTTTTT